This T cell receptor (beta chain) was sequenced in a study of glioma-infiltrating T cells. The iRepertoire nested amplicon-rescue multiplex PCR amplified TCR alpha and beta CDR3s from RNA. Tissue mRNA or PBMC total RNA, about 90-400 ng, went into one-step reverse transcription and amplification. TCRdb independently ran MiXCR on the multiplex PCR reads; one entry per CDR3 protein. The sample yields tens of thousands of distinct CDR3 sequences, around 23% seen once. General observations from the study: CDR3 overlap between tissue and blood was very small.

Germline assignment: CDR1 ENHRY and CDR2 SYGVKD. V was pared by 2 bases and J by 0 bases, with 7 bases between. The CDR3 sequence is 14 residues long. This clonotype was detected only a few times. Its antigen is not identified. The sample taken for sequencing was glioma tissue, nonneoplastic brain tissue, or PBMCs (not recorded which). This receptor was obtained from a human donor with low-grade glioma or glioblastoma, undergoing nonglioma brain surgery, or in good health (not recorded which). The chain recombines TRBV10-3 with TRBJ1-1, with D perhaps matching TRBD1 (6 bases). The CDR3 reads CAISEDRLNTEAFF. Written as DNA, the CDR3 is TGTGCCATCAGTGAGGACAGGCTGAACACTGAAGCTTTCTTT.